This TCR beta chain was documented in a study of blood T cell repertoires in COVID-19. As for the study in general: Specimens from acute and convalescent COVID-19 originated in the United States, Italy and Spain.

CDR3 length equals 16 residues. The V end was cut by 0 bases, the J end by 1 base, with 10 bases between. Germline CDR1 and CDR2: LNHNV and YYDKDF (reference sequence). The protocol was immunoSEQ multiplex PCR, while the TCRdb copy is restricted to in-frame clones and leaves out a portion. The profile covers about 160,000 clones, with 82% appearing a single time and about a fifth taken by the ten largest. Sequences were obtained from peripheral blood. The genes are TRBV15 and TRBJ1-5; possibly TRBD1 for D (6 bases). The sequence was collected from an elderly woman with acute or convalescent COVID-19. CDR3 DNA sequence: TGTGCCACCAGCAGAGATGGGGGCCTGAGCAATCAGCCCCAGCATTTT. Translating it yields CATSRDGGLSNQPQHF.